These T cell receptor beta chains were read from a single sample in a study of T cell repertoires in ileal Crohn's disease. Assay: immunoSEQ multiplex PCR; the TCRdb copy retains only in-frame clones and omits some. The table records around 5,600 clones, 75% to 90% of them present only once. The sample was ileal tissue. The receptors were sampled from an adult with Crohn's disease. Both conserved end residues are part of each CDR3. D genes are given only for firm matches. Some rows mark clone size as missing; the rest say once, few, many or name a class of expanded clone.

V gene	D gene	CDR3 length	clone size	J gene	CDR3 DNA	CDR3 protein
TRBV6-5	TRBD1	14	.	TRBJ1-2	TGTGCCAGCAGTCTCGGACAGGGGGCAGGGGGCTACACCTTC	CASSLGQGAGGYTF
TRBV4-3	.	14	.	TRBJ2-7	TGCGCCAGCAGCCAAGGGGGGGTATCCTACGAGCAGTACTTC	CASSQGGVSYEQYF
TRBV9	.	14	.	TRBJ1-2	TGTGCCAGCAGCGTAGGACGGTTTGGATATGGCTACACCTTC	CASSVGRFGYGYTF
TRBV5-1	.	13	.	TRBJ2-7	TGCGCCAGCAGCCCGGACCCCCCCTACGAGCAGTACTTC	CASSPDPPYEQYF
TRBV30	.	13	large	TRBJ1-1	TGTGCCTGGAGTGTAGGGACTAACACTGAAGCTTTCTTT	CAWSVGTNTEAFF
TRBV7-6	.	12	.	TRBJ2-7	TGTGCCAGCAGCTTTGATGGGAGCGAGCAGTACTTC	CASSFDGSEQYF
TRBV19	.	13	medium-sized	TRBJ1-5	TGTGCCAGTAGCCGAAACCTAGGGCAGCCCCAGCATTTT	CASSRNLGQPQHF
TRBV27	TRBD1	14	few	TRBJ2-3	TGTGCCAGCAGCAGGGGGCTGGACACAGATACGCAGTATTTT	CASSRGLDTDTQYF
TRBV5-4	.	15	.	TRBJ1-6	TGTGCCAGCAGCTTGGTTGGAGTGTATAATTCACCCCTCCACTTT	CASSLVGVYNSPLHF
TRBV10-3	.	12	.	TRBJ1-1	TGTGCCAGCGGCCCCGTGAACACTGAAGCTTTCTTT	CASGPVNTEAFF
TRBV28	TRBD1	13	.	TRBJ1-2	TGTGCCAGCGTGTCCCAGGGGGGGAAGGGCTACACCTTC	CASVSQGGKGYTF
TRBV30	.	12	.	TRBJ1-2	TGTGCCTGGAAGGTCAGCCTCTATGGCTACACCTTC	CAWKVSLYGYTF
TRBV7-7	TRBD1	14	.	TRBJ2-3	TGTGCCAGCAGCCAAACAGGGGGCACAGATACGCAGTATTTT	CASSQTGGTDTQYF
TRBV5-6	.	15	large	TRBJ1-4	TGTGCCAGCAGCTTGGGACGGGGGCCCCATGAAAAACTGTTTTTT	CASSLGRGPHEKLFF
TRBV5-6	.	15	once	TRBJ1-6	TGTGCCAGCACGCCGGGGGGCTCGAATAATTCACCCCTCCACTTT	CASTPGGSNNSPLHF
TRBV5-1	.	13	.	TRBJ1-3	TGCGCCAGCAGCCCGGACACTGGAAACACCATATATTTT	CASSPDTGNTIYF
TRBV7-9	.	12	few	TRBJ1-1	TGTGCCAGCAGCTTCGAGAACACTGAAGCTTTCTTT	CASSFENTEAFF
TRBV11-2	.	16	.	TRBJ2-4	TGTGCCAGCAGCACCCGATATGCGGGGCCGACTAACATTCAGTACTTC	CASSTRYAGPTNIQYF
TRBV2	TRBD1	14	.	TRBJ1-2	TGTGCCAGCACCAAGGACAGGGATGGCTATGGCTACACCTTC	CASTKDRDGYGYTF
TRBV25-1	.	11	.	TRBJ2-1	TGTGCCAGCACCCCGCGCAATGAGCAGTTCTTC	CASTPRNEQFF
TRBV28	TRBD2	15	.	TRBJ2-1	TGTGCCAGCAGTTTCCTGACTAGCGGGGGGGTCTCGCAGTTCTTC	CASSFLTSGGVSQFF
TRBV12-5	TRBD1	14	.	TRBJ1-1	TGTGCTAGTGGTCCGGGGACAGGGGTGACTGAAGCTTTCTTT	CASGPGTGVTEAFF
TRBV7-2	TRBD2	16	.	TRBJ2-7	TGTGCCAGCAGCTTAGTAATTACTAGCGGGGGTTACGAGCAGTACTTC	CASSLVITSGGYEQYF